Sequencing of this T cell receptor (beta chain) was carried out in a study of cytomegalovirus exposure and HLA in healthy donors. Study-wide findings and caveats: A missense variant in DCLRE1C was later tied to TCR beta V- and J-gene trimming. In a later analysis, HLA-associated TCR beta chains were more clonally expanded than equally common others. Most of the TCR beta V segments (in an earlier analysis) were productive either about 87% or about 30% of the time. Per a later analysis, roughly 17,000 TCR beta sequences showed association with HLA alleles at 0.05 false discovery rate.

This CDR3 has 16 residues. CDR1 is MGHRA, CDR2 YSYEKL, per germline. Trimming removed 1 base from V and 2 bases from J; junction bases left unmatched: 4. This clone has just a few counts. Its antigen is not known. The PCR used 60 Vbeta and 13 Jbeta primers. TCRdb keeps only in-frame clones here, not all; method: immunoSEQ multiplex PCR. The sample consists of about 140,000 clones, 61% of them appearing once. The clonotype originates from a male donor in good health and CMV-seronegative. Sequencing was performed on PBMCs. The rearrangement uses TRBV4-1 and TRBJ2-1; 8 bases line up with TRBD2. The DNA of the CDR3 is TGCGCCAGCAGCCAAGCCCCCGGGGGGGCCTACAATGAGCAGTTCTTC. Residues: CASSQAPGGAYNEQFF.